The 20 T cell receptor beta chains presented below share a single source sample, sequenced in a study of human T cells and chemical hapten exposure. Each CDR3 protein is one row after TCRdb ran MiXCR on the RACE reads. The repertoire holds about 99,000 distinct CDR3 sequences, with around 11% as singletons. The time point here: patch test 1, 2 weeks after DPC sensitization. As to treatment: therapeutic diphenylcyclopropenone sensitization with weekly scalp DPC. This specimen consisted of whole blood, obtained in connection with sensitization to the hapten diphenylcyclopropenone (DPC). The source is a woman between 35 and 50 years old with alopecia areata. Some clones in this sample may be carry-over from other donors' samples.

This clonotype was found a few times. The genes are TRBV28 and TRBJ1-5; possibly TRBD1 for D (5 bases). The CDR3 runs to 16 residues. Trimming took off 3 bases at V and 3 bases at J, with 15 bases between the two ends. Germline V lookup: CDR1 MDHEN, CDR2 SYDVKM. The DNA of the CDR3 is TGTGCCAGCAGTTTCGCCGGGCAGGGTGCCAATCAGCCCCAGCATTTT. Translation gives CASSFAGQGANQPQHF.

The rearrangement links TRBV28 to TRBJ1-1; D is uncertain. The ends were cut back, 5 bases at V and 0 bases at J, with 7 bases in the middle. Germline assignment: CDR1 MDHEN and CDR2 SYDVKM. CDR3 length: 13 residues. The CDR3 region is CASSPTLNTEAFF. Here the CDR3 DNA reads TGTGCCAGCAGTCCAACACTGAACACTGAAGCTTTCTTT.

This clonotype was seen many times. V usage is TRBV20-1 and J usage is TRBJ2-7; TRBD1 agrees at 11 bases. V shed 6 bases, J shed 7 bases, and the junction held 11 bases outside the gene matches. The V gene's germline CDR1 is DFQATT and CDR2 SNEGSKA (reference sequence). The CDR3 contains 14 residues. The CDR3 DNA is TGCAGTGCGCCCCGGGACAGGGGGTCATGGGAGCAGTACTTC. This encodes CSAPRDRGSWEQYF.

This clonotype has a handful of counts. V usage is TRBV2 and J usage is TRBJ2-1, with D possibly matching TRBD2 (6 bases). From germline, CDR1 is SNHLY and CDR2 FYNNEI. V lost 7 bases to trimming and J lost 9 bases, with 16 bases between them. There are 13 residues in the CDR3. The CDR3 DNA sequence: TGTGCCAGCAATTCCGACGGGAGTACTGAGCAGTTCTTC. Amino acids: CASNSDGSTEQFF.

J is TRBJ1-6 and V is TRBV5-1, with TRBD1 matching 7 bases. CDR3 size: 15 residues. The V segment lost 0 bases and the J segment 5 bases; nucleotides outside the gene matches: 2. Germline V lookup: CDR1 SGHRS, CDR2 YFSETQ. CDR3 DNA sequence: TGCGCCAGCAGCTTGGATACAGGGGATAATTCACCCCTCCACTTT. Amino acid sequence: CASSLDTGDNSPLHF.

This clonotype was counted a few times. The chain links TRBV7-8 to TRBJ2-3, with D possibly TRBD2 on 6 matching bases. The V gene's germline CDR1 is SGHVS and CDR2 FQNEAQ. The CDR3 runs to 15 residues. The germline V and J ends were trimmed by 5 bases and 3 bases, with 15 bases remaining between them. The CDR3 reads CASSRLEFPTDTQYF. CDR3 DNA: TGTGCCAGCAGCCGACTAGAGTTCCCAACAGATACGCAGTATTTT.

V is TRBV2 and J is TRBJ2-7; TRBD1 matches 9 bases. V trimming: 5 bases; J trimming: 1 base; junction bases outside the gene matches: 6. The CDR3 length is 15 residues. Per the germline V gene, CDR1 is SNHLY and CDR2 is FYNNEI. The CDR3 region is CASSRTGTGSYEQYF. CDR3 nucleotides: TGTGCCAGCAGTCGGACCGGGACAGGGTCCTACGAGCAGTACTTC.

This clonotype was detected a few times. The rearrangement joins TRBV28 to TRBJ1-4; D ambiguous. This CDR3 contains 12 residues. Between the trimmed V and J ends, which lost 7 bases and 6 bases, there was a span of 9 bases. Germline V gives CDR1 MDHEN, CDR2 SYDVKM. This CDR3 reads CASTQRDEKLFF. CDR3 nucleotide sequence: TGTGCCAGCACCCAGCGGGATGAAAAACTGTTTTTT.

This sequence joins TRBV7-9 and TRBJ2-1, with D possibly being TRBD1 (6 bases). V shed 8 bases and J shed 3 bases, with 14 bases lying between them. CDR3 length: 14 amino acids. Germline V gene sequence: CDR1 SEHNR, CDR2 FQNEAQ (reference sequence). The CDR3 sequence: CASVTGTLYNEQFF. The CDR3 bases are TGTGCCAGCGTTACGGGGACACTCTACAATGAGCAGTTCTTC.

The chain carries TRBV12-3 or TRBV12-4 and TRBJ1-4, with a tentative D call TRBD1 (5 bases). The CDR3 is made up of 14 amino acids. Trimming stripped 3 bases from V and 7 bases from J, with 12 bases between. In nucleotides, the CDR3 is TGTGCCAGCAGTTTTGGGGCAGAGGGTGAAAAACTGTTTTTT. Translated: CASSFGAEGEKLFF.

This clonotype was observed a handful of times. The chain has TRBV7-2 and TRBJ2-7; 8 positions match TRBD2. Unmatched junction bases numbered 3, after V lost 0 bases and J lost 5 bases. CDR3 size: 14 residues. CDR1 and CDR2 from the germline V gene are SGHTA and FQGNSA. The CDR3 spells CASSLASGRNEQYF. For the CDR3, the DNA is TGTGCCAGCAGCTTAGCGAGCGGGAGAAACGAGCAGTACTTC.

This clonotype was counted a few times. The rearrangement joins TRBV19 to TRBJ2-2; 14 positions match TRBD2. CDR1 is LNHDA, CDR2 SQIVND, per germline (reference sequence). The CDR3 is 16 amino acids. Trimming removed 5 bases from V and 6 bases from J; junction bases left unmatched: 5. CDR3 nucleotides: TGTGCCAGTAGTCCCCGACTAGCGGGAGGGCCCGGGGAGCTGTTTTTT. This encodes CASSPRLAGGPGELFF. Combining the CDR3 with reference TRBV19 and TRBJ2-2 gives the whole variable domain DGGITQSPKYLFRKEGQNVTLSCEQNLNHDAMYWYRQDPGQGLRLIYYSQIVNDFQKGDIAEGYSVSREKKESFPLTVTSAQKNPTAFYLCASSPRLAGGPGELFFGEGSRLTVL.

There are a few counts of this clonotype. The chain links TRBV28 to TRBJ2-7; D call uncertain. Trimming removed 6 bases at V and 4 bases at J, with 10 bases between. CDR1 MDHEN and CDR2 SYDVKM come from the germline V gene. The CDR3 runs 12 residues. In DNA form, the CDR3 reads TGTGCCAGCAGCCAGGTAACGTACGAGCAGTACTTC. Translation gives CASSQVTYEQYF.

This clonotype was seen at least ten times. The chain combines TRBV2 with TRBJ1-3; possible D gene TRBD1, 5 bases. Germline V gives CDR1 SNHLY, CDR2 FYNNEI. Trimming took 4 bases from V and 0 from J, leaving 10 bases between them. The CDR3 covers 15 residues. CDR3 nucleotides: TGTGCCAGCAGTGTTGGGGCCTTCTCTGGAAACACCATATATTTT. Its protein product is CASSVGAFSGNTIYF.

This clonotype was counted between two and nine times. The chain combines TRBV28 with TRBJ2-7, with D possibly being TRBD1 (6 bases). The CDR3 sequence is 13 residues long. V gave up 2 bases and J gave up 2 bases, with 7 bases separating them. Germline CDR1 and CDR2: MDHEN and SYDVKM. CDR3 nucleotide sequence: TGTGCCAGCAGTTTACAGGGGCCCTACGAGCAGTACTTC. The encoded protein is CASSLQGPYEQYF.

In its sample, this clonotype was seen many times. Here the CDR3 DNA reads TGTGCCAGTAGTTTGACAGTTCCAGGACTTAATGAAAAACTGTTTTTT. It is translated as CASSLTVPGLNEKLFF. This chain uses TRBV19 with TRBJ1-4, with a weak D call TRBD1 (5 bases). V was trimmed by 5 bases and J by 4 bases, leaving 17 bases between them. CDR1 and CDR2 from the germline V gene are LNHDA and SQIVND (reference sequence). The CDR3 is 16 residues long.

This rearrangement joins TRBV28 to TRBJ1-4; D is unclear. CDR1 MDHEN and CDR2 SYDVKM come from the germline V gene. The CDR3 covers 13 residues. V was shortened by 5 bases and J by 7 bases, with 11 bases between the two germline ends. CDR3 nucleotides: TGTGCCAGCAGTCCTACGAGGAGTGAAAAACTGTTTTTT. Translated, it gives CASSPTRSEKLFF.

The gene calls are TRBV29-1 and TRBJ2-7, with TRBD1 matching 10 bases. This CDR3 spans 13 amino acids. Germline lookup yields CDR1 SQVTM and CDR2 ANQGSEA. The junction had 3 bases not matched to a gene; V was cut back by 4 bases and J by 3 bases. The CDR3 protein is CSVARDRGYEQYF. The CDR3, as DNA: TGCAGCGTTGCCCGGGACAGGGGCTACGAGCAGTACTTC.

This rearrangement joins TRBV20-1 to TRBJ2-7; 7 positions match TRBD1. J gave up 7 bases and V 6 bases, and 12 bases lay outside the gene matches. In germline, CDR1 is DFQATT, CDR2 SNEGSKA (reference sequence). CDR3 length: 13 amino acids. The CDR3: CSAGPGQSQEQYF. In DNA, the CDR3 is TGCAGTGCCGGGCCGGGACAGTCGCAGGAGCAGTACTTC.

The gene calls are TRBV10-3 and TRBJ2-1; TRBD2 agrees at 15 bases. Germline lookup yields CDR1 ENHRY and CDR2 SYGVKD. Germline trimming cut 6 bases from V and 6 bases from J; bases unmatched to any gene: 0. CDR3 length: 14 residues. CDR3 DNA: TGTGCCATCAGGGGACTAGCGGGAGGCAATGAGCAGTTCTTC. Amino acid sequence: CAIRGLAGGNEQFF.